This T cell receptor (beta chain) was captured by sequencing in a study of beta chain features in type 1 diabetes. Germline CDR1 reads SGHRS; CDR2 reads YFSETQ. Trimming cost V 5 bases and J 2 bases, with 6 bases left between them. This CDR3 region has 12 residues. Investigators reverse transcribed all isolated RNA, so they sequenced expressed TCRB transcripts. The method was immunoSEQ multiplex PCR; TCRdb's version includes in-frame clones alone and lacks a portion of them. This table holds about 700,000 clones, about an eighth found once. A few counts support this clone. The antigen remains undetermined. General study results and limits: For Type 1 diabetes patients, all four CD4+ subsets carried TCRB CDR3s that were moderately but significantly shorter.

The chain carries TRBV5-1 and TRBJ2-3; D not resolved. This TCR was recovered from a man between 18 and 29 years old with type 1 diabetes. The specimen sequenced was naive CD4+ T cells from blood. The chain's CDR3 is CASRSDTDTQYF. CDR3 coding DNA: TGCGCCAGCAGATCTGACACAGATACGCAGTATTTT.